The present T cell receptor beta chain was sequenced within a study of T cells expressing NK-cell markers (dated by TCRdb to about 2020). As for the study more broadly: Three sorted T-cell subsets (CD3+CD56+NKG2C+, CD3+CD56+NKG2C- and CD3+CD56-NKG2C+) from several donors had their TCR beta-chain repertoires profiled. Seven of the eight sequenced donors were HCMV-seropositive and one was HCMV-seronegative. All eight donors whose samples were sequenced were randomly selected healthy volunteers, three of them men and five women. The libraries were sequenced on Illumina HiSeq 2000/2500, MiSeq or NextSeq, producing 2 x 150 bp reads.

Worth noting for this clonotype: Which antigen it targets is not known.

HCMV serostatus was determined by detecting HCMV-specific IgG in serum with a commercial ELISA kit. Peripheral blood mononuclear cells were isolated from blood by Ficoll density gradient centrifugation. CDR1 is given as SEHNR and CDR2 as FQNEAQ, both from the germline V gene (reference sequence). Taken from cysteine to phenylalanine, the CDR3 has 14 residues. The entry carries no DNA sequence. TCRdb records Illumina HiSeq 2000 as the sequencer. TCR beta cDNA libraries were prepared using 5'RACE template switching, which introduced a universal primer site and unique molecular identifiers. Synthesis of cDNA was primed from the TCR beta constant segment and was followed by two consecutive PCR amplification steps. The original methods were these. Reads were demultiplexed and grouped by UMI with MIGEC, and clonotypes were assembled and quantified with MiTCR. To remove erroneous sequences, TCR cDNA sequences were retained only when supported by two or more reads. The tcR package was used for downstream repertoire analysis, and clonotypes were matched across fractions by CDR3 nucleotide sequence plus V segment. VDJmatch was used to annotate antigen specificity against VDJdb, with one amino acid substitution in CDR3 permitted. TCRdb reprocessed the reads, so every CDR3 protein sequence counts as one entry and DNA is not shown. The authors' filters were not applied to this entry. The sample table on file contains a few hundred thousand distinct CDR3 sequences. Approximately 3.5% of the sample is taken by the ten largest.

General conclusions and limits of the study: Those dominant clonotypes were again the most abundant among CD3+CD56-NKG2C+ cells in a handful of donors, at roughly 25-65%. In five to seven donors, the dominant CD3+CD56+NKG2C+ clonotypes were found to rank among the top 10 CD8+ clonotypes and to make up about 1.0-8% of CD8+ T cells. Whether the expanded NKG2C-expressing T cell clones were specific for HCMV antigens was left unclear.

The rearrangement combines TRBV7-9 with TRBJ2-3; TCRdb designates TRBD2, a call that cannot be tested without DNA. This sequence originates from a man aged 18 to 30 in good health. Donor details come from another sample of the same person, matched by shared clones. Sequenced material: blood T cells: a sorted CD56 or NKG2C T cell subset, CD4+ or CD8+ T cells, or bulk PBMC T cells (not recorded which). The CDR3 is CASSSGGQTDTQYF. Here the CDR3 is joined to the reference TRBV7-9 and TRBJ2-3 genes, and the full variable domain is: DTGVSQNPRHKITKRGQNVTFRCDPISEHNRLYWYRQTLGQGPEFLTYFQNEAQLEKSRLLSDRFSAERPKGSFSTLEIQRTEQGDSAMYLCASSSGGQTDTQYFGPGTRLTVL.